Below, 32 T cell receptor beta chains from the same sample are listed, as sequenced in a study of cytomegalovirus exposure and HLA in healthy donors. Primers for the PCR totalled 60 Vbeta and 13 Jbeta. TCRdb's table, derived via immunoSEQ multiplex PCR, lists solely in-frame clones and lacks some. The table lists about 190,000 clones, 70% to 75% of them singletons. Sequencing was carried out using PBMCs. The source is a man aged 25-40 years in good health and CMV-seropositive.

The rearrangement joins TRBV25-1 to TRBJ1-2, with D tentatively TRBD1 (5 bases). The CDR3 covers 13 residues. The V gene's germline CDR1 is MGHDK and CDR2 SYGVNS. Between the trimmed V and J ends, which lost 2 bases and 4 bases, there was a span of 8 bases. As DNA, the CDR3 is TGTGCCAGCAGTGAAGGGGCGGCCTATGGCTACACCTTC. The encoded protein is CASSEGAAYGYTF.

This rearrangement joins TRBV7-2 to TRBJ2-2; TRBD2 matches 8 bases. V shed 3 bases and J 1 base; nucleotides not matched to a gene: 4. Germline-derived CDR1 and CDR2 are SGHTA and FQGNSA. The CDR3 runs 16 residues. This CDR3 is CASSFHSGGNTGELFF. The CDR3, as DNA: TGTGCCAGCAGCTTCCACAGCGGGGGGAACACCGGGGAGCTGTTTTTT. Looking up the rest from reference TRBV7-2 and TRBJ2-2 gives the full variable domain: GAGVSQSPSNKVTEKGKDVELRCDPISGHTALYWYRQSLGQGLEFLIYFQGNSAPDKSGLPSDRFSAERTGGSVSTLTIQRTQQEDSAVYLCASSFHSGGNTGELFFGEGSRLTVL.

The sample holds one count of this clone. The gene calls are TRBV7-9 and TRBJ1-2, with unresolved D. CDR1 and CDR2 (germline): SEHNR, FQNEAQ (reference sequence). The CDR3 totals 15 residues. V was clipped by 1 base and J by 5 bases, with 14 bases between them. The CDR3 is CASSLVDGEGYGYTF. The CDR3 DNA follows: TGTGCCAGCAGCTTAGTCGACGGGGAAGGTTATGGCTACACCTTC.

This clone was seen a single time. The CDR3 nucleotides read TGTGCCAGTAGTAAACAGACACAAGAGACCCAGTACTTC. Amino acid sequence: CASSKQTQETQYF. V and J are TRBV19 and TRBJ2-5, with D unresolved. The CDR3 sequence is 13 residues long. Per germline, CDR1 LNHDA and CDR2 SQIVND (reference sequence). V was trimmed by 4 bases and J by 2 bases, leaving 8 bases between them.

This clone was observed a single time. This sequence joins TRBV5-4 and TRBJ2-7; tentatively, D is TRBD2 (5 bases). This CDR3 has 15 amino acids. Germline values: CDR1 SGHNT, CDR2 YYREEE (reference sequence). The germline V and J ends were trimmed by 0 bases and 5 bases, with 15 bases remaining between them. This CDR3 reads CASSLESGSVNEQYF. DNA for the CDR3: TGTGCCAGCAGCTTGGAAAGTGGGAGTGTGAACGAGCAGTACTTC.

Of note for this clone: One junction end does not reproduce the germline sequence, and a read error may be involved. This same CDR3 is encoded by further DNA sequences in the sample. This rearrangement joins TRBV2 to TRBJ1-6, with D tentatively TRBD1 (5 bases). This CDR3 has 15 amino acids. In germline, CDR1 is SNHLY, CDR2 FYNNEI. DNA of the CDR3: TGTGCCAGCAGTGAATCTTGGGGCAGCAATTCACCTCTCCACTTT. This gives the protein CASSESWGSNSPLHF.

This clone was counted a single time. The chain joins TRBV19 to TRBJ2-5, with 10 bases lining up with TRBD2. The CDR3 is made up of 15 amino acids. Germline V CDR1 and CDR2: LNHDA, SQIVND (reference sequence). Germline trimming cut 5 bases from V and 5 bases from J; bases unmatched to any gene: 8. DNA of the CDR3: TGTGCCAGTAGTCCGAGCGGGAGGGCCGGGGAGACCCAGTACTTC. Its protein product is CASSPSGRAGETQYF.

V usage is TRBV2 and J usage is TRBJ2-1, with D tentatively TRBD2 (7 bases). This CDR3 spans 11 amino acids. The V end was cut by 9 bases, the J end by 8 bases, with 11 bases between. Germline V CDR1 and CDR2: SNHLY, FYNNEI. The CDR3 DNA follows: TGTGCCAGGGGGGAGGGGGATGAGCAGTTCTTC. Translation gives CARGEGDEQFF.

The CDR3 sequence is CASSQRTGTGSGNTIYF. CDR3 nucleotide sequence: TGTGCCAGTAGTCAAAGAACCGGGACAGGCTCGGGAAACACCATATATTTT. The chain joins TRBV19 to TRBJ1-3; 8 positions match TRBD1. From germline, CDR1 is LNHDA and CDR2 SQIVND (reference sequence). The V segment lost 5 bases and the J segment 4 bases; nucleotides outside the gene matches: 13. The length of the CDR3 is 17 residues.

This rearrangement joins TRBV5-4 to TRBJ2-1; D possibly corresponds to TRBD2 (5 bases). V was clipped by 5 bases and J by 7 bases, with 19 bases between them. Germline values: CDR1 SGHNT, CDR2 YYREEE (reference sequence). This CDR3 has 15 residues. CDR3 residues: CASRRLSSGWNEQFF. CDR3 DNA sequence: TGTGCCAGCAGACGACTGTCTTCGGGGTGGAATGAGCAGTTCTTC.

The chain carries TRBV5-1 and TRBJ2-1; 7 nucleotides match TRBD1. Per the germline V gene, CDR1 is SGHRS and CDR2 is YFSETQ. The length of the CDR3 is 15 residues. V was clipped by 4 bases and J by 0 bases; unmatched bases: 4. The CDR3 DNA reads as TGCGCCAGCAGCGAGGGACAGAGCTCCTACAATGAGCAGTTCTTC. This sequence encodes CASSEGQSSYNEQFF.

This clone was found once. V and J are TRBV6-1 and TRBJ2-5, with no clear D. Germline V gene data show CDR1 as MNHNS and CDR2 as SASEGT. The V end was cut by 4 bases, the J end by 4 bases, with 16 bases between. This CDR3 region has 15 residues. The CDR3 DNA is TGTGCCAGCAGTGCCCCCGACTTGGGTGGAGAGACCCAGTACTTC. The encoded protein is CASSAPDLGGETQYF.

The chain carries TRBV5-1 and TRBJ2-1; 13 bases are shared with TRBD2. CDR3 length equals 15 residues. Germline loops: CDR1 SGHRS, CDR2 YFSETQ. The ends lost 5 bases at V and 7 bases at J; junction bases unmatched: 6. CDR3 region: CASSPGTSGTNEQFF. CDR3 coding DNA: TGCGCCAGCAGTCCGGGGACTAGCGGGACGAATGAGCAGTTCTTC.

The rearrangement uses TRBV5-1 and TRBJ1-1; D is perhaps TRBD1 (6 bases). The CDR3 runs 15 residues. CDR1 and CDR2 from the germline V gene are SGHRS and YFSETQ. Trimming took 3 bases from V and 1 from J, leaving 13 bases between them. The CDR3 is CASSSPQQGNTEAFF. For the CDR3, the DNA is TGCGCCAGCAGCTCCCCCCAACAGGGGAACACTGAAGCTTTCTTT.

The chain combines TRBV25-1 with TRBJ1-1; unclear D gene. Germline values: CDR1 MGHDK, CDR2 SYGVNS. Between the trimmed V and J ends, which lost 6 bases and 3 bases, there was a span of 11 bases. The CDR3 consists of 13 residues. CDR3 sequence reads: CASRAIGDTEAFF. The CDR3 nucleotides read TGTGCCAGCAGGGCTATCGGGGACACTGAAGCTTTCTTT.

The chain combines TRBV10-3 with TRBJ1-3; possibly TRBD1 for D (6 bases). V was trimmed by 4 bases and J by 4 bases, leaving 14 bases between them. Germline CDR1 reads ENHRY; CDR2 reads SYGVKD. CDR3 length equals 15 residues. This chain's CDR3 is CAISADRSGGNTIYF. DNA of the CDR3: TGTGCCATCAGTGCCGACAGGTCGGGGGGAAACACCATATATTTT.

This clone was observed a few times. V and J are TRBV2 and TRBJ1-1; D unresolved. Trimming removed 3 bases at V and 3 bases at J, with 5 bases between. From germline, CDR1 is SNHLY and CDR2 FYNNEI. The CDR3 covers 12 residues. The CDR3 bases are TGTGCCAGCAGTGACCGGGACACTGAAGCTTTCTTT. Translation: CASSDRDTEAFF.

The chain carries TRBV25-1 and TRBJ2-7, with D tentatively TRBD2 (5 bases). V dropped 5 bases and J dropped 0 bases, with 11 bases sitting between them. CDR1 and CDR2 (germline): MGHDK, SYGVNS. The CDR3 has 14 residues. CDR3 region: CASSTTGSSYEQYF. The DNA of the CDR3 is TGTGCCAGCAGTACAACGGGATCCTCCTACGAGCAGTACTTC.

The V and J genes are TRBV25-1 and TRBJ2-7, with 7 bases identical to TRBD1. The CDR3 extends over 16 amino acids. The trim removed 3 bases at V and 3 bases at J, leaving 11 bases unmatched. The V gene's germline CDR1 is MGHDK and CDR2 SYGVNS. CDR3 in DNA: TGTGCCAGCAGTGACTTATCCCCGGGACAGCTCTACGAGCAGTACTTC. Translated, it gives CASSDLSPGQLYEQYF.

The chain links TRBV7-2 to TRBJ2-3, with 9 bases fitting TRBD2. V shed 5 bases, J shed 6 bases, and the junction held 9 bases outside the gene matches. The CDR3 length is 15 residues. Germline V gene sequence: CDR1 SGHTA, CDR2 FQGNSA. Here the CDR3 DNA reads TGTGCCAGCAGCCTTAGCGGGGGAGGGGGGGATACGCAGTATTTT. Its translation is CASSLSGGGGDTQYF.

This sequence joins TRBV21-1 and TRBJ2-4; no DNA check was done on the table's D call, TRBD2. TRBV21-1 is a pseudogene segment. The CDR3 runs to 16 residues. The CDR3 coding sequence is TGTGCCAGCAGCAAAGAGGTGGCGGGAGCCAAAAACATTCAGTACTTC. Its protein product is CASSKEVAGAKNIQYF.

The chain combines TRBV12-5 with TRBJ2-7, with TRBD1 identical over 7 bases. The CDR3 has 15 amino acids. Per the germline V gene, CDR1 is LGHNT and CDR2 is FRNRAP. The J segment lost 2 bases and the V segment lost 1 base, leaving 5 bases of the junction unmatched. The CDR3, as DNA: TGTGCTAGTGGTTTGGGACAGGGCACCACCTACGAGCAGTACTTC. Amino acids: CASGLGQGTTYEQYF.

This clone was counted only a few times. The CDR3 nucleotides are TGTGCCAGCAGAAAGGGGGAACGCAATCAGCCCCAGCATTTT. As protein: CASRKGERNQPQHF. V and J are TRBV6-6 and TRBJ1-5, with D perhaps matching TRBD1 (6 bases). CDR3 length: 14 amino acids. Trimming took off 6 bases at V and 2 bases at J, with 11 bases between the two ends. CDR1 and CDR2 (germline): MNHNY, SVGAGI (reference sequence).

The V and J genes are TRBV5-1 and TRBJ2-7; TRBD2 matches 11 bases. Germline V gene sequence: CDR1 SGHRS, CDR2 YFSETQ. Trimming at V came to 4 bases and at J to 9 bases, leaving 9 bases not matched to a gene. The CDR3 runs to 14 residues. The CDR3 sequence is CASSTGTSGEWQYF. The CDR3 bases are TGCGCCAGCAGCACGGGGACTAGCGGCGAATGGCAGTACTTC. Based on the CDR3 plus reference TRBV5-1 and TRBJ2-7, the full variable domain is KAGVTQTPRYLIKTRGQQVTLSCSPISGHRSVSWYQQTPGQGLQFLFEYFSETQRNKGNFPGRFSGRQFSNSRSEMNVSTLELGDSALYLCASSTGTSGEWQYFGPGTRLTVT.

Comments on this clone: Other nucleotide sequences in the sample specify the same CDR3. The chain employs TRBV13 and TRBJ1-1; D gene unclear. CDR3 size: 15 residues. Germline loops: CDR1 PRHDT, CDR2 FYEKMQ (reference sequence). The germline V and J ends were trimmed by 0 bases and 1 base, with 9 bases remaining between them. This CDR3 is CASSLGRGGNTEAFF. CDR3 nucleotides: TGTGCCAGCAGCTTAGGCCGGGGAGGGAACACTGAAGCTTTCTTT. Drawing the rest from reference TRBV13 and TRBJ1-1, the complete variable domain is AAGVIQSPRHLIKEKRETATLKCYPIPRHDTVYWYQQGPGQDPQFLISFYEKMQSDKGSIPDRFSAQQFSDYHSELNMSSLELGDSALYFCASSLGRGGNTEAFFGQGTRLTVV.

This clone came up once. The rearrangement joins TRBV27 to TRBJ1-2; 9 bases map to TRBD1. The CDR3 extends over 14 amino acids. Germline lookup yields CDR1 MNHEY and CDR2 SMNVEV (reference sequence). The V segment lost 1 base and the J segment 6 bases; nucleotides outside the gene matches: 3. The CDR3 DNA follows: TGTGCCAGCAGTTTATGGGGGACAGGGAATGGCTACACCTTC. It specifies CASSLWGTGNGYTF.

V usage is TRBV18 and J usage is TRBJ1-1; TRBD1 agrees at 7 bases. J gave up 1 base and V 3 bases, and 5 bases lay outside the gene matches. CDR3 size: 15 residues. CDR1 and CDR2 (germline): KGHSH, LQKENI. The CDR3 region is CASSPIQGRNTEAFF. CDR3 sequence (DNA): TGTGCCAGCTCACCTATACAGGGGCGGAACACTGAAGCTTTCTTT. Filled out from reference TRBV18 and TRBJ1-1, the complete variable domain reads NAGVMQNPRHLVRRRGQEARLRCSPMKGHSHVYWYRQLPEEGLKFMVYLQKENIIDESGMPKERFSAEFPKEGPSILRIQQVVRGDSAAYFCASSPIQGRNTEAFFGQGTRLTVV.

The rearrangement uses TRBV6-1 and TRBJ1-2; 8 nucleotides match TRBD1. CDR1 is MNHNS, CDR2 SASEGT, per germline. J gave up 1 base and V 7 bases, and 2 bases lay outside the gene matches. CDR3 length: 13 amino acids. Here the CDR3 DNA reads TGTGCCAGCACAGGGGGCTTTAACTATGGCTACACCTTC. Its protein is CASTGGFNYGYTF.

This clone was counted a single time. The chain links TRBV11-1 to TRBJ1-6; 9 nucleotides match TRBD1. The trim removed 3 bases at V and 11 bases at J, leaving 5 bases unmatched. Per the germline V gene, CDR1 is SGHAT and CDR2 is FQDESV (reference sequence). This CDR3 is 14 amino acids long. The CDR3 protein is CASSLEDRGTPLHF. The CDR3 nucleotides are TGTGCCAGCAGCTTGGAGGACAGGGGAACACCCCTCCACTTT.

The rearrangement joins TRBV19 to TRBJ2-7; the match to TRBD1 covers 8 bases. This CDR3 has 14 residues. Germline lookup yields CDR1 LNHDA and CDR2 SQIVND (reference sequence). The trim removed 10 bases at V and 3 bases at J, leaving 11 bases unmatched. CDR3 nucleotide sequence: TGTGCCACCAAGAGCGGAGACAGGGGCTACGAGCAGTACTTC. Its protein product is CATKSGDRGYEQYF.

The chain employs TRBV7-3 and TRBJ2-4; TRBD1 matches 7 bases. Germline V gene lookup returns CDR1 SGHTA and CDR2 FQGTGA. The V and J ends lost 5 bases and 1 base, in that order; junction bases with no gene match: 5. The CDR3 is 15 amino acids. The CDR3 DNA reads as TGTGCCAGCAGCACAGGGGAATCGGCCAAAAACATTCAGTACTTC. The encoded protein is CASSTGESAKNIQYF. Filled out from reference TRBV7-3 and TRBJ2-4, the complete variable domain reads GAGVSQTPSNKVTEKGKYVELRCDPISGHTALYWYRQSLGQGPEFLIYFQGTGAADDSGLPNDRFFAVRPEGSVSTLKIQRTERGDSAVYLCASSTGESAKNIQYFGAGTRLSVL.

Of note for this clone: Other DNA sequences in this sample translate to the same CDR3. The chain has TRBV7-9 and TRBJ1-1, with 8 bases lining up with TRBD1. CDR1 is SEHNR and CDR2 is FQNEAQ in the germline V gene (reference sequence). The CDR3 is 14 amino acids. V was pared by 3 bases and J by 5 bases, with 5 bases of the junction left unmatched. The CDR3 reads CASSFGQGGTEAFF. CDR3 nucleotides: TGTGCCAGCAGCTTCGGACAGGGAGGTACTGAAGCTTTCTTT.